This entry lists 23 T cell receptor beta chains sequenced from one sample in a study of blood T cell repertoires in COVID-19. The method was immunoSEQ multiplex PCR; TCRdb's version includes in-frame clones alone and lacks a portion of them. The top ten hold roughly 4% of the sample, which has approximately 240,000 clones, 80% to 90% seen once. Material for sequencing was peripheral blood. The receptors were sampled from a man in his fifties or sixties with acute or convalescent COVID-19.

The chain couples TRBV7-9 to TRBJ1-4; the D is unclear. Trimming pared 1 base from V and 7 bases from J, leaving 13 bases between. Germline CDR1 SEHNR, CDR2 FQNEAQ (reference sequence). The CDR3 has 15 amino acids. The CDR3 here is CASSLVRSRSEKLFF. The CDR3 DNA is TGTGCCAGCAGCTTAGTGAGAAGTAGGAGTGAAAAACTGTTTTTT.

The chain employs TRBV11-3 and TRBJ2-7, with 7 nucleotides matching TRBD1. CDR3 size: 18 residues. From germline, CDR1 is SGHNT and CDR2 YENEEA. V trimming: 3 bases; J trimming: 0 bases; junction bases outside the gene matches: 14. The CDR3 is CASSFATGGRGFSYEQYF. As DNA, the CDR3 is TGTGCCAGCAGCTTCGCTACGGGTGGCAGGGGGTTCTCCTACGAGCAGTACTTC.

This chain uses TRBV27 with TRBJ1-2; 9 bases match TRBD1. V shed 6 bases and J 2 bases; nucleotides not matched to a gene: 7. CDR3 length equals 15 residues. Germline V CDR1 and CDR2: MNHEY, SMNVEV (reference sequence). The CDR3: CASRIPTGGNYGYTF. As DNA, the CDR3 is TGTGCCAGCAGAATCCCGACAGGGGGGAACTATGGCTACACCTTC.

This chain links TRBV20-1 with TRBJ1-5; no clear D gene. The germline V gene has CDR1 DFQATT and CDR2 SNEGSKA (reference sequence). The CDR3 spans 14 residues. Trimming stripped 3 bases from V and 2 bases from J, with 11 bases between. This CDR3 reads CSASPPRGNQPQHF. Written as DNA, the CDR3 is TGCAGTGCTAGTCCCCCGCGAGGCAATCAGCCCCAGCATTTT.

The rearrangement links TRBV11-3 to TRBJ1-2, with TRBD1 identical over 9 bases. The germline gives CDR1 SGHNT, CDR2 YENEEA. CDR3 length equals 14 residues. Trimming cost V 4 bases and J 7 bases; bases outside gene matches: 7. The CDR3 DNA sequence: TGTGCCAGCAGCTGGGGACAGGGCGGTAGTGGCTACACCTTC. Its translation: CASSWGQGGSGYTF.

This chain connects TRBV9 to TRBJ2-1; D is perhaps TRBD2 (6 bases). The CDR3 sequence is 15 residues long. The ends were cut back, 0 bases at V and 5 bases at J, with 12 bases in the middle. Germline V CDR1 and CDR2: SGDLS, YYNGEE. The CDR3 protein is CASSVEASVHNEQFF. The CDR3 region has the DNA TGTGCCAGCAGCGTAGAGGCTAGCGTGCACAATGAGCAGTTCTTC.

The gene calls are TRBV13 and TRBJ1-2; possibly TRBD1 for D (5 bases). Germline V gene data show CDR1 as PRHDT and CDR2 as FYEKMQ (reference sequence). Trimming removed 0 bases from V and 1 base from J, with 15 bases in between. This CDR3 spans 17 amino acids. The CDR3 DNA follows: TGTGCCAGCAGCTTAGGCCTACAAGACAGATATAACTATGGCTACACCTTC. It codes for CASSLGLQDRYNYGYTF.

V usage is TRBV9 and J usage is TRBJ2-4; maybe TRBD1 (6 bases). V lost 3 bases and J lost 0, with 19 bases in between. CDR3 size: 18 residues. Germline CDR1 reads SGDLS; CDR2 reads YYNGEE. Here the CDR3 reads CASSEWGDTGTAKNIQYF. The CDR3 DNA follows: TGTGCCAGCAGCGAGTGGGGCGATACAGGGACAGCCAAAAACATTCAGTACTTC. Full variable domain (outside the CDR3, taken from reference TRBV9 and TRBJ2-4): DSGVTQTPKHLITATGQRVTLRCSPRSGDLSVYWYQQSLDQGLQFLIQYYNGEERAKGNILERFSAQQFPDLHSELNLSSLELGDSALYFCASSEWGDTGTAKNIQYFGAGTRLSVL.

The chain employs TRBV27 and TRBJ1-6, with TRBD1 identical over 10 bases. The CDR3 length is 16 residues. With V trimmed by 7 bases and J by 5 bases, 8 bases remained unmatched. Germline V gene data show CDR1 as MNHEY and CDR2 as SMNVEV (reference sequence). CDR3 coding DNA: TGTGCCAGCAAGTCCCGGGACAGGGGACATAATTCACCCCTCCACTTT. Residues: CASKSRDRGHNSPLHF.

The V and J genes are TRBV23-1 and TRBJ1-6; TRBD1 agrees at 9 bases. TRBV23-1 is given ORF status, its function remaining uncertain. CDR3 size: 16 residues. V lost 4 bases, J lost 9 bases, and 10 bases stayed unmatched. CDR3 sequence (DNA): TGCGCCAGCAGTCTGAGACAGGGGGAAAGAGTTTCACCCCTCCACTTT. Its protein product is CASSLRQGERVSPLHF.

In its sample, this clone was seen once. This chain uses TRBV6-1 with TRBJ1-1, with unresolved D. Germline lookup yields CDR1 MNHNS and CDR2 SASEGT. The CDR3 is made up of 13 amino acids. V was trimmed by 5 bases and J by 0 bases, leaving 7 bases between them. The CDR3 coding sequence is TGTGCCAGCAGTTATTATGTGAACACTGAAGCTTTCTTT. Protein sequence: CASSYYVNTEAFF.

This chain uses TRBV5-1 with TRBJ1-2; TRBD1 might be the D (6 bases). Trimming stripped 0 bases from V and 4 bases from J, with 13 bases between. Germline values: CDR1 SGHRS, CDR2 YFSETQ. The CDR3 runs to 15 residues. The CDR3 coding sequence is TGCGCCAGCAGCTTGGTGGCGGGGGCCGGCTATGGCTACACCTTC. This translates into CASSLVAGAGYGYTF.

The genes are TRBV4-2 and TRBJ2-3; 8 bases fit TRBD2. The CDR3 loop spans 16 amino acids. V gave up 0 bases and J gave up 5 bases; unmatched junction bases: 7. CDR1 LGHNA and CDR2 YNFKEQ come from the germline V gene. CDR3 coding DNA: TGTGCCAGCAGCCAAGATAGACTAGCGAAAATAGATACGCAGTATTTT. This encodes CASSQDRLAKIDTQYF.

V is TRBV30 and J is TRBJ1-2, with D tentatively TRBD1 (6 bases). The V gene's germline CDR1 is GTSNPN and CDR2 SVGIG (reference sequence). This CDR3 is built from 17 residues. V dropped 0 bases and J dropped 5 bases, with 22 bases sitting between them. The CDR3 DNA follows: TGTGCCTGGAGTGTAATAGTCTCGGACAGTACAAAGTATGGCTACACCTTC. Amino acids: CAWSVIVSDSTKYGYTF.

As to this clone: A read error may produce the germline difference seen at one junction end. This chain uses TRBV7-7 with TRBJ1-2; 7 bases are shared with TRBD1. The length of the CDR3 is 15 residues. CDR1 is SSHAT and CDR2 is FNYEAQ in the germline V gene (reference sequence). The CDR3 loop is CASSQRETGIYGYTF. The CDR3 DNA follows: TGTGCTAGCAGCCAACGGGAGACAGGGATCTATGGCTACACCTTC.

This chain joins TRBV11-1 and TRBJ1-3; D is ambiguous. The V end was cut by 1 base, the J end by 0 bases, with 7 bases between. The CDR3 has 15 residues. CDR1 and CDR2 from the germline V gene are SGHAT and FQDESV (reference sequence). In nucleotides, the CDR3 is TGTGCCAGCAGCTTAGAAGAGATCTCTGGAAACACCATATATTTT. It is translated as CASSLEEISGNTIYF.

The chain recombines TRBV5-4 with TRBJ2-7; D is possibly TRBD1 (5 bases). Germline-derived CDR1 and CDR2 are SGHNT and YYREEE (reference sequence). V was clipped by 4 bases and J by 7 bases, with 12 bases between them. The CDR3 spans 12 residues. In DNA form, the CDR3 reads TGTGCCAGCAGCGTGCCCCAGGGTGAGCAGTACTTC. This sequence encodes CASSVPQGEQYF.

In its sample, this clone was seen a few times. The J gene is TRBJ1-2, the V gene TRBV6-1; D not certain. Germline V lookup: CDR1 MNHNS, CDR2 SASEGT. V lost 3 bases and J 7 bases, leaving 15 bases between the germline ends. The CDR3 spans 14 residues. For the CDR3, the DNA is TGTGCCAGCAGTGATCGTGCGTTTAACCCTGGCTACACCTTC. It is translated as CASSDRAFNPGYTF.

J is TRBJ1-2 and V is TRBV24-1; 9 bases align to TRBD1. From germline, CDR1 is KGHDR and CDR2 SFDVKD. The V and J ends lost 7 bases and 8 bases, in that order; junction bases with no gene match: 10. This CDR3 is built from 14 residues. In DNA, the CDR3 is TGTGCCACCAGCGCTCCGGGACAGGGAACGGGCTACACCTTC. Protein product: CATSAPGQGTGYTF.

This clone was seen at least ten times. CDR3 sequence: CASSQAAGQGAGQPQHF. CDR3 in DNA: TGTGCCAGCAGCCAAGCCGCGGGACAGGGGGCGGGGCAGCCCCAGCATTTT. This chain connects TRBV3-1 (or the pseudogene TRBV3-2) to TRBJ1-5; 12 bases agree with TRBD1. V was pared by 1 base and J by 7 bases, with 8 bases of the junction left unmatched. This CDR3 has 17 residues. CDR1 is LGHDT, CDR2 YNNKEL, per germline (reference sequence).

The V and J genes are TRBV11-2 and TRBJ1-6, with D maybe TRBD1 (5 bases). The germline gives CDR1 SGHAT, CDR2 FQNNGV. CDR3 size: 16 residues. The V end lost 6 bases, the J end lost 6 bases, and 18 bases lay between the germline ends. The CDR3 loop is CASSPQTGTVNSPLHF. Here the CDR3 DNA reads TGTGCCAGCAGTCCCCAAACCGGGACTGTTAATTCACCCCTCCACTTT. The full variable domain, completed using reference TRBV11-2 and TRBJ1-6, is EAGVAQSPRYKIIEKRQSVAFWCNPISGHATLYWYQQILGQGPKLLIQFQNNGVVDDSQLPKDRFSAERLKGVDSTLKIQPAKLEDSAVYLCASSPQTGTVNSPLHFGNGTRLTVT.

V and J are TRBV3-1 (or the pseudogene TRBV3-2) and TRBJ1-2, with no clear D. The CDR3 sequence is 15 residues long. Deletions cut 1 base from V and 4 bases from J, with 13 bases between. Germline V gene sequence: CDR1 LGHDT, CDR2 YNNKEL (reference sequence). CDR3 region: CASSQGFRMIYGYTF. The CDR3 coding sequence is TGTGCCAGCAGCCAAGGGTTCAGGATGATCTATGGCTACACCTTC.

This clone has only a few counts. The sample carries other DNA sequences with the same CDR3. CDR3 nucleotide sequence: TGTGCCAGCTCACCACGGACAATAGCTAACTATGGCTACACCTTC. The encoded protein is CASSPRTIANYGYTF. The rearrangement joins TRBV18 to TRBJ1-2, with D perhaps matching TRBD1 (5 bases). Germline V gene lookup returns CDR1 KGHSH and CDR2 LQKENI. Trimming pared 1 base from V and 0 bases from J, leaving 9 bases between. CDR3 size: 15 residues.